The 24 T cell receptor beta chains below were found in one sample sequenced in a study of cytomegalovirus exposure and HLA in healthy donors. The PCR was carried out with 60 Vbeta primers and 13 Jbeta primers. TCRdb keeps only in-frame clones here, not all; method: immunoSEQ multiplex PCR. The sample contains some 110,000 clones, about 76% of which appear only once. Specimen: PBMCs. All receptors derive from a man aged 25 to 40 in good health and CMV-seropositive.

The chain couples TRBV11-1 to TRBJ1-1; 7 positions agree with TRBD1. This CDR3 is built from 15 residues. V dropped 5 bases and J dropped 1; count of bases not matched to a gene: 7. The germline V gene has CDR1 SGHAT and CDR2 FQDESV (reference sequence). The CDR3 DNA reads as TGTGCCAGCAGCCTATCACGGACAGGGAACACTGAAGCTTTCTTT. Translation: CASSLSRTGNTEAFF.

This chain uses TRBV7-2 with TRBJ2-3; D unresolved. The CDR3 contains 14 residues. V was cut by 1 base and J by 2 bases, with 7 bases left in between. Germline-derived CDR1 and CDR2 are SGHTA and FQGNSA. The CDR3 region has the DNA TGTGCCAGCAGCTTAGAGTACTCCACAGATACGCAGTATTTT. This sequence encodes CASSLEYSTDTQYF.

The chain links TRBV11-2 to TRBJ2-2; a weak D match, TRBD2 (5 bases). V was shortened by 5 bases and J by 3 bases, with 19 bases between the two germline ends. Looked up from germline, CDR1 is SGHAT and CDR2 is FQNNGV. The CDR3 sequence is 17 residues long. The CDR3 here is CASSPGGVRSDTGELFF. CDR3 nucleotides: TGTGCCAGCAGCCCAGGAGGAGTTAGAAGTGACACCGGGGAGCTGTTTTTT. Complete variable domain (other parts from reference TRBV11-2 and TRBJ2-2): EAGVAQSPRYKIIEKRQSVAFWCNPISGHATLYWYQQILGQGPKLLIQFQNNGVVDDSQLPKDRFSAERLKGVDSTLKIQPAKLEDSAVYLCASSPGGVRSDTGELFFGEGSRLTVL.

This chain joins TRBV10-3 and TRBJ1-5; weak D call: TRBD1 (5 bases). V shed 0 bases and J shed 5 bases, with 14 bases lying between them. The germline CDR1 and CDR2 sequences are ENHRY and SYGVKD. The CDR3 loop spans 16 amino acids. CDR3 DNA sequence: TGTGCCATCAGTGAGTCCCCAGGGTCCTCTCATCAGCCCCAGCATTTT. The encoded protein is CAISESPGSSHQPQHF.

DNA of the CDR3: TGTGCCAGCTCACCTCAAGGGGATCAGCCCCAGCATTTT. It codes for CASSPQGDQPQHF. This chain links TRBV18 with TRBJ1-5; D possibly corresponds to TRBD1 (5 bases). The V end lost 3 bases, the J end lost 5 bases, and 8 bases lay between the germline ends. The CDR3 is 13 amino acids. Germline CDR1 KGHSH, CDR2 LQKENI.

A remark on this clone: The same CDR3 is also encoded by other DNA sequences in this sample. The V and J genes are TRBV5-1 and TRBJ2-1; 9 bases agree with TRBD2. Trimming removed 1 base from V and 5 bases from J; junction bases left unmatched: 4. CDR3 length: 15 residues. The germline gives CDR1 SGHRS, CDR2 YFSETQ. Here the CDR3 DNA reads TGCGCCAGCAGCTTGCGGGCTAGCGGGGACAATGAGCAGTTCTTC. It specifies CASSLRASGDNEQFF. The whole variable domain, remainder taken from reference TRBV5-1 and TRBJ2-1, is KAGVTQTPRYLIKTRGQQVTLSCSPISGHRSVSWYQQTPGQGLQFLFEYFSETQRNKGNFPGRFSGRQFSNSRSEMNVSTLELGDSALYLCASSLRASGDNEQFFGPGTRLTVL.

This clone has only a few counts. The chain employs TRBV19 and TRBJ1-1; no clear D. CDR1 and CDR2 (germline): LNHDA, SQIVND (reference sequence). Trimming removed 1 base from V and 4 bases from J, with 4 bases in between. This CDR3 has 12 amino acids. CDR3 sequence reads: CASSIGSTEAFF. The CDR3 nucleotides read TGTGCCAGTAGTATAGGTAGCACTGAAGCTTTCTTT. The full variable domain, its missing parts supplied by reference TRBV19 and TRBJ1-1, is DGGITQSPKYLFRKEGQNVTLSCEQNLNHDAMYWYRQDPGQGLRLIYYSQIVNDFQKGDIAEGYSVSREKKESFPLTVTSAQKNPTAFYLCASSIGSTEAFFGQGTRLTVV.

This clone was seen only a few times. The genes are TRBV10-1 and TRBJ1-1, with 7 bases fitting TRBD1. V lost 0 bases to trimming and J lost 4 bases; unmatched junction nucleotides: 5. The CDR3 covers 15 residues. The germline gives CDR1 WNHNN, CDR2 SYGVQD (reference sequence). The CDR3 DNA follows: TGCGCCAGCAGTGAGTCGTACAGGGGACGCACTGAAGCTTTCTTT. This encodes CASSESYRGRTEAFF.

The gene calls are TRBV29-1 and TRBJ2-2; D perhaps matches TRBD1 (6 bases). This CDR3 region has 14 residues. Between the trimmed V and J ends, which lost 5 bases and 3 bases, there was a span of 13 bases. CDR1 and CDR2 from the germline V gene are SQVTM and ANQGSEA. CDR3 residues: CSVTAGVDTGELFF. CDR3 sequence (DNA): TGCAGCGTTACGGCAGGGGTCGACACCGGGGAGCTGTTTTTT.

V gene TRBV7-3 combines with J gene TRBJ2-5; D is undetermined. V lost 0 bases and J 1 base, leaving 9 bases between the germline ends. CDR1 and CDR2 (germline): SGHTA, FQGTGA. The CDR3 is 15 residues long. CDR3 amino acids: CASSLTASFQETQYF. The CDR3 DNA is TGTGCCAGCAGCTTAACAGCCTCTTTCCAAGAGACCCAGTACTTC.

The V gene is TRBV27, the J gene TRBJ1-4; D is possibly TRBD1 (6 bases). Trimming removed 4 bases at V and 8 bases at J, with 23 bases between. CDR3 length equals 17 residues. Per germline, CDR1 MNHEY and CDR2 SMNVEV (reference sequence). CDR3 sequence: CASSSSPTYGQWEKLFF. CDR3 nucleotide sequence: TGTGCCAGCAGTTCGTCACCTACTTATGGACAGTGGGAAAAACTGTTTTTT.

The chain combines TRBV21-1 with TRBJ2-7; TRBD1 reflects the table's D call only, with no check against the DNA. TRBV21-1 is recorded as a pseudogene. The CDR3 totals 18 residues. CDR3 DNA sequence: TGTGCCAGCAGCAAAAGCTCCCGTTTGATGACAGGGAAGTACGAGCAGTACTTC. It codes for CASSKSSRLMTGKYEQYF.

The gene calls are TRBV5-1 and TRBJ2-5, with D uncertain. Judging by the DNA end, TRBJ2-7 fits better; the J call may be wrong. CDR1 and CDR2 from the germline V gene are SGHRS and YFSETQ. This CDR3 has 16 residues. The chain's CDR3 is CASSLVAPPHDYEQYF. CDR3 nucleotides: TGCGCCAGCAGCTTGGTGGCCCCCCCCCACGACTACGAGCAGTACTTC.

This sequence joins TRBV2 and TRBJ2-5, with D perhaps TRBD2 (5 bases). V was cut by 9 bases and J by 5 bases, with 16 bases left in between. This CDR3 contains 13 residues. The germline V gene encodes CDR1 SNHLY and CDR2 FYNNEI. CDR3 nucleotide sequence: TGTGCCAGGCGACTACCCGAGGAGGAGACCCAGTACTTC. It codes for CARRLPEEETQYF. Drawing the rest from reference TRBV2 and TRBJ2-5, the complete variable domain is EPEVTQTPSHQVTQMGQEVILRCVPISNHLYFYWYRQILGQKVEFLVSFYNNEISEKSEIFDDQFSVERPDGSNFTLKIRSTKLEDSAMYFCARRLPEEETQYFGPGTRLLVL.

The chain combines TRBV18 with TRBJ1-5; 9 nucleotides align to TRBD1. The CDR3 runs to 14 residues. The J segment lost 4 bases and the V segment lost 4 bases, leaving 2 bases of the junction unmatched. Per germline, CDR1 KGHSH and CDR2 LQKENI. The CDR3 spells CASSRGQGNQPQHF. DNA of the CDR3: TGTGCCAGCTCACGCGGACAGGGGAATCAGCCCCAGCATTTT.

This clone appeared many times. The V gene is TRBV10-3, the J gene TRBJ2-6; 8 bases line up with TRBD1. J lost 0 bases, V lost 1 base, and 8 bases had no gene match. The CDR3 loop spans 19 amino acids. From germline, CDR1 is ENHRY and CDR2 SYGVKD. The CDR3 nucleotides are TGTGCCATCAGTGAGTATGCCCCAGGGGGCCCCTCTGGGGCCAACGTCCTGACTTTC. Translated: CAISEYAPGGPSGANVLTF.

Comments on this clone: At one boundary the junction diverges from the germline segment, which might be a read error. This CDR3 is CASSSTDNYGYPF. The CDR3 region has the DNA TGTGCCAGCAGTTCGACAGATAACTATGGCTACCCCTTC. This chain connects TRBV27 to TRBJ1-2, with D perhaps matching TRBD1 (5 bases). The CDR3 extends over 13 amino acids. CDR1 is MNHEY, CDR2 SMNVEV, per germline (reference sequence).

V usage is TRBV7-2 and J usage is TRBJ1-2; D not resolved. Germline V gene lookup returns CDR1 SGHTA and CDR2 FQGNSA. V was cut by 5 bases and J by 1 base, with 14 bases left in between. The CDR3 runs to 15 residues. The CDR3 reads CASSLGSPLNYGYTF. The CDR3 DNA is TGTGCCAGCAGCCTTGGTTCGCCACTTAACTATGGCTACACCTTC.

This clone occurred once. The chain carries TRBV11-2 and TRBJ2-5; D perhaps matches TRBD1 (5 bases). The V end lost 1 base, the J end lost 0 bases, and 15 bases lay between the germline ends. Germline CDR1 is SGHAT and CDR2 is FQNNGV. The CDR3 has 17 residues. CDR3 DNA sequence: TGTGCCAGCAGCTTAGTAGGCAGGGTCGAGGACCAAGAGACCCAGTACTTC. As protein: CASSLVGRVEDQETQYF. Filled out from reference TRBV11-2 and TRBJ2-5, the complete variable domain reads EAGVAQSPRYKIIEKRQSVAFWCNPISGHATLYWYQQILGQGPKLLIQFQNNGVVDDSQLPKDRFSAERLKGVDSTLKIQPAKLEDSAVYLCASSLVGRVEDQETQYFGPGTRLLVL.

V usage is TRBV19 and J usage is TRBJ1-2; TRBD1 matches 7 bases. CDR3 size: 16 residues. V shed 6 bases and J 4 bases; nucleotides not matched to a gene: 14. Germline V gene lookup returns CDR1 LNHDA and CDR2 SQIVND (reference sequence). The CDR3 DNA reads TGTGCCAGTAGCGAACCACCCGGGACAGCTATCTATGGCTACACCTTC. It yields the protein CASSEPPGTAIYGYTF.

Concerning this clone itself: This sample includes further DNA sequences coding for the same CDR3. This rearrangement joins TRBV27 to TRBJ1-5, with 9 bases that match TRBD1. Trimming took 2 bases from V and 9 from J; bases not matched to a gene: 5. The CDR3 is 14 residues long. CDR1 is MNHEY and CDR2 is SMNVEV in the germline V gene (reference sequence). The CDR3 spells CASSLDRGGSPQHF. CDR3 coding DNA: TGTGCCAGCAGTTTAGACAGGGGGGGATCGCCCCAGCATTTT.

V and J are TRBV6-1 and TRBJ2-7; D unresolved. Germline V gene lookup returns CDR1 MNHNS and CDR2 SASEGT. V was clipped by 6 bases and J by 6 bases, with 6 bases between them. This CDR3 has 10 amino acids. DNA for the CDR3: TGTGCCAGCAGCCCCTTCGAGCAGTACTTC. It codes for CASSPFEQYF.

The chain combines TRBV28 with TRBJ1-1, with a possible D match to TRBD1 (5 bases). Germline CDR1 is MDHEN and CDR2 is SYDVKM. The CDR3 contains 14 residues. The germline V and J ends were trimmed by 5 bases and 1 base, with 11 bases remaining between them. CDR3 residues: CASSPRGRNTEAFF. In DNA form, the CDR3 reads TGTGCCAGCAGTCCTCGGGGGAGGAACACTGAAGCTTTCTTT.

In DNA form, the CDR3 reads TGTGCCAGCAGCCCCCCGGGACAGGGCCCCTACGAGCAGTACTTC. This sequence encodes CASSPPGQGPYEQYF. The rearrangement joins TRBV13 to TRBJ2-7; 9 bases map to TRBD1. Per germline, CDR1 PRHDT and CDR2 FYEKMQ (reference sequence). J was trimmed by 2 bases and V by 5 bases; bases with no gene match: 7. This CDR3 is 15 amino acids long.